The text below deals with one T cell receptor (beta chain). Its antigen specificity is not known. Base qualities are not at hand, and no much larger clone is one base apart. The germline V gene provides CDR1 MGHDK and CDR2 SYGVNS. The CDR3 has 12 amino acids, counting the end cysteine and phenylalanine. The DNA shown is the 36-base CDR3, in frame from base 1. V lost 8 bases and J lost 4 bases; the stretch between them is 11 bases long. Library preparation used 5' RACE. The reads were generated on an Illumina HiSeq 2500. A second PCR of about 6 to 11 cycles was performed with a sample-barcoded 5' primer and a J-beta primer mix. A unique molecular identifier was introduced onto each TCR beta cDNA molecule by a template-switch 5' adaptor carrying 12 random nucleotides. Each sample yielded at least 3 million CDR3-containing paired-end reads. First-strand cDNA synthesis was performed from all RNA using the Mint cDNA synthesis kit, with priming by a TRBC-specific oligonucleotide. All cDNA was treated with uracil-DNA glycosylase and then went through a first 18-cycle PCR with the universal primers M1SS and BC2_uni_R. As for the authors' bioinformatics: Each sample was normalized by randomly selecting 1 million high-quality reads, each carrying a distinct molecular identifier. Instead of being binned into consensus sequences, reads with shared molecular identifiers were discarded. MiTCR, run with a Q25 quality threshold and the strictest error-elimination algorithm, handled CDR3 identification, clonotype clustering and error correction. A nonparametric unseen species model using Euler transformation provided a lower-bound estimate of total TCR beta diversity. TCRdb passed the public sequencing reads through fastp at Q25 and MiXCR, retaining productive beta sequences. One record per CDR3 amino acid sequence lists the most common genes and DNA. In this record, the V and J calls reflect TCRdb's handling and not the investigators' own analysis. This sample comprises around 1,100,000 distinct CDR3 sequences, around two fifths of them detected only once. Under 15% of the sample is held by the ten biggest clonotypes.

These data are taken from a study of blood T cells in healthy people across ages (dated by TCRdb to about 2015). Broadly, across the study: In model experiments, template switching captured roughly one uniquely barcoded TCR beta cDNA molecule for every two T cells. Using the same blood draw, the study looked at two additional independent replicas of 1 million unique cDNA reads for two donors, one aged 18 to 30 and the other aged 80 or older. Age-related changes in TCR beta repertoire diversity were measured in the study by deep sequencing normalized with unique cDNA molecular identifiers. The donors were split into four age groups: young (average approximately 16 years), middle-aged (around 37), aged (about 56) and long-lived (roughly 77). To avoid experimental bias, donors of different ages were spread randomly across the sequencing lanes.

Donors were around 37 systemically healthy Caucasian individuals from Russia aged roughly 6 to 90 years. Ten milliliters of peripheral blood were drawn from each donor into EDTA-treated Vacutainer tubes. Ficoll-Paque density-gradient centrifugation was used to isolate PBMCs, with at least 6.5 million obtained per sample. Trizol reagent was used to extract total RNA from PBMCs, with at least 5 micrograms per sample. Naive CD45RAhigh/CD27high T cell percentages were measured by flow cytometry on a PBMC aliquot from every donor. The paper as a whole reports these results and caveats: Estimates of total diversity from one million sequenced T cells were regarded as lower bounds and underestimates. Observed TCR beta diversity correlated strongly with the percentage of naive T cells measured by flow cytometry. Compared with the aged group, more naive CD4+ T cells, fewer expanded clones and increased TCR diversity were shown by the long-lived group, suggesting age selection. Because profiling used bulk unsorted PBMCs, naive and antigen-experienced compartments could not be compared conclusively. As age increased, observed TCR beta diversity per million T cells dropped in a roughly linear way, and a significant reduction was already evident by age 40. Because donor CMV infection status was unknown, age-related changes in expanded clonotypes were potentially confounded.

This receptor chain uses TRBV25-1 and TRBJ1-1, with no confident D gene call. This sequence was found in a man in his late teens or twenties in good health. The sequenced sample was blood. The nucleotide sequence is given as TGTGCCAGCGGATTAACGGGCACTGAAGCTTTCTTT. Its protein product is CASGLTGTEAFF.